These T cell receptor beta chains were read from a single sample in a study of monozygotic twins with inflammatory bowel disease. TCRdb reanalyzed the 5' RACE reads and collapses them to one entry per CDR3 protein, without DNA. The sample yields over 150,000 distinct CDR3 sequences, of which the top ten take up more than 2.5%. Sequencing used blood. The source of these receptors is a human donor with ulcerative colitis or Crohn's disease, or a healthy co-twin of an affected twin (not recorded which). Both conserved end residues are part of each CDR3. The order of the fields is J gene, V gene, CDR3 protein.

J gene: TRBJ2-7; V gene: TRBV15; CDR3 protein: CATSRDLGAHEQYF
J gene: TRBJ2-1; V gene: TRBV28; CDR3 protein: CASTPLGQSSYNEQFF
J gene: TRBJ2-1; V gene: TRBV29-1; CDR3 protein: CSALLAAAYNEQFF
J gene: TRBJ2-1; V gene: TRBV9; CDR3 protein: CAGSGGQGADEQFF
J gene: TRBJ2-2; V gene: TRBV29-1; CDR3 protein: CSAESPGELFF
J gene: TRBJ2-3; V gene: TRBV7-6; CDR3 protein: CASSPGVAEGTDTQYF
J gene: TRBJ1-4; V gene: TRBV4-1; CDR3 protein: CASSQDVAASNEKLFF
J gene: TRBJ1-1; V gene: TRBV6-2/TRBV6-3; CDR3 protein: CASSYSGQGKRWTEAFF
J gene: TRBJ1-1; V gene: TRBV12-3/TRBV12-4; CDR3 protein: CASSRQGAGEAFF
J gene: TRBJ2-2; V gene: TRBV7-2; CDR3 protein: CASSVLAGVYGELFF
J gene: TRBJ1-4; V gene: TRBV9; CDR3 protein: CASSAGTPEKLFF
J gene: TRBJ2-7; V gene: TRBV5-1; CDR3 protein: CASSLVSYEQYF
J gene: TRBJ2-7; V gene: TRBV20-1; CDR3 protein: CSASSGTVNDEQYF
J gene: TRBJ2-5; V gene: TRBV7-9; CDR3 protein: CASSPSPGPLVETQYF
J gene: TRBJ2-1; V gene: TRBV7-2; CDR3 protein: CASSSSGSRGEQFF
J gene: TRBJ2-1; V gene: TRBV5-1; CDR3 protein: CASSLGTSGTSSYNEQFF
J gene: TRBJ2-7; V gene: TRBV4-2; CDR3 protein: CASSQDWGQNEQYF
J gene: TRBJ2-1; V gene: TRBV28; CDR3 protein: CASSLDGGPLPNEQFF
J gene: TRBJ1-4; V gene: TRBV5-1; CDR3 protein: CASSVQQLSEKLFF
J gene: TRBJ2-5; V gene: TRBV7-2; CDR3 protein: CASSGRTVETQYF
J gene: TRBJ1-2; V gene: TRBV20-1; CDR3 protein: CSAGVMSPRGNYGYTF
J gene: TRBJ2-1; V gene: TRBV5-1; CDR3 protein: CASSASGTSSYNEQFF
J gene: TRBJ2-2; V gene: TRBV5-1; CDR3 protein: CASSLVTSGTTGELFF
J gene: TRBJ2-1; V gene: TRBV5-4; CDR3 protein: CASSLGFSGRSIEQFF
J gene: TRBJ2-7; V gene: TRBV20-1; CDR3 protein: CSASGSSYEQYF
J gene: TRBJ2-7; V gene: TRBV24-1; CDR3 protein: CATSLTGTYEQYF
J gene: TRBJ2-1; V gene: TRBV5-6; CDR3 protein: CASMPGLAGEDEQFF
J gene: TRBJ2-1; V gene: TRBV20-1; CDR3 protein: CSARPPTSRSYNEQFF
J gene: TRBJ2-1; V gene: TRBV19; CDR3 protein: CASSIEVAGVQFF
J gene: TRBJ2-3; V gene: TRBV27; CDR3 protein: CASTKMGTGSDTQYF
J gene: TRBJ2-7; V gene: TRBV29-1; CDR3 protein: CSVEERAGSYEQYF
J gene: TRBJ2-5; V gene: TRBV11-2; CDR3 protein: CASSLDLTGETQYF
J gene: TRBJ2-7; V gene: TRBV20-1; CDR3 protein: CSAKDSGRADYEQYF